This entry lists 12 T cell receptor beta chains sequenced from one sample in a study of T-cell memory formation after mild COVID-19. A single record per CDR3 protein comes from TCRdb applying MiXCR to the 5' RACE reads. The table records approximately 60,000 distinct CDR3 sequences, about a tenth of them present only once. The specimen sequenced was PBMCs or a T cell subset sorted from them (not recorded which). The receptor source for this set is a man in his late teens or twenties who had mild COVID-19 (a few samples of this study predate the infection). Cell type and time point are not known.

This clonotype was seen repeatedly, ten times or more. CDR3 nucleotides: TGCAGTGCTCCACTTCAGGGCGGAGATACGCAGTATTTT. It yields the protein CSAPLQGGDTQYF. V gene TRBV20-1 combines with J gene TRBJ2-3, with D possibly matching TRBD1 (5 bases). The CDR3 is 13 amino acids. V gave up 5 bases and J gave up 5 bases, with 14 bases separating them. CDR1 is DFQATT, CDR2 SNEGSKA, per germline (reference sequence).

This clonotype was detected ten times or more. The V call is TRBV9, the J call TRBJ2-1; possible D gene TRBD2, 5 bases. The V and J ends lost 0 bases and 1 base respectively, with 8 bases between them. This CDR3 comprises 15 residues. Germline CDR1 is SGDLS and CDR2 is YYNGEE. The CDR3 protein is CASSVGTRSYNEQFF. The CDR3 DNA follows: TGTGCCAGCAGCGTAGGGACTCGTTCCTACAATGAGCAGTTCTTC.

DNA of the CDR3: TGCAGTGCTAGTGCTAGCATATACAATGAGCAGTTCTTC. Amino acid sequence: CSASASIYNEQFF. J is TRBJ2-1 and V is TRBV20-1; TRBD2 might be the D (5 bases). The germline CDR1 and CDR2 sequences are DFQATT and SNEGSKA (reference sequence). The CDR3 contains 13 residues. The V and J ends lost 3 bases and 4 bases respectively, with 10 bases between them.

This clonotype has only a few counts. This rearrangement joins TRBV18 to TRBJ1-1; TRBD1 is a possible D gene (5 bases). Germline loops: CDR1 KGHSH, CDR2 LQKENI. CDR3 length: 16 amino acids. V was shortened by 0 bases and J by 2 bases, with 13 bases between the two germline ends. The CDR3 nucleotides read TGTGCCAGCTCACCACCGAGTGGGGGATTCAACACTGAAGCTTTCTTT. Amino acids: CASSPPSGGFNTEAFF.

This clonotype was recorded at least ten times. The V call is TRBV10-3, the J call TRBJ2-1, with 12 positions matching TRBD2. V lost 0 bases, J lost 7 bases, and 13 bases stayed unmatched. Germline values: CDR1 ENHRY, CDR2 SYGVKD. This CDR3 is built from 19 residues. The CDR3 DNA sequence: TGTGCCATCAGTGAGTCGGGTTCGACTAGCGGGGGCCGGATTAATGAGCAGTTCTTC. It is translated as CAISESGSTSGGRINEQFF.

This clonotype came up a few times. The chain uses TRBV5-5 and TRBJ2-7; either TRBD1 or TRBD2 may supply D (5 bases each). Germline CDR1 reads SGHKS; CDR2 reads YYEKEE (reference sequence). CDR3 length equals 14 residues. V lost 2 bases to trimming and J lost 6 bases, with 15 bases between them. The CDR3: CASSFGTQPGEQYF. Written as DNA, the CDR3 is TGTGCCAGCAGCTTTGGGACCCAGCCAGGCGAGCAGTACTTC.

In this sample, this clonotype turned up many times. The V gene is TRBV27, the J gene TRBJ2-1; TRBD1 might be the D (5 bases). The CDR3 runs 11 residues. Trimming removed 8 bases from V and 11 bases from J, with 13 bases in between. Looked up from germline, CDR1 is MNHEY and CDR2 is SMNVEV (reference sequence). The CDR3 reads CASRRVGQQFF. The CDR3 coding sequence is TGTGCCAGCCGCAGGGTCGGGCAGCAGTTCTTC.

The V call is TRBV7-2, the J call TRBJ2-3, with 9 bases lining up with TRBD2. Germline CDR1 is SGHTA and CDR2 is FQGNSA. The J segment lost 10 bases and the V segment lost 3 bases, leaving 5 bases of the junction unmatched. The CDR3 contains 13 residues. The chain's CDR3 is CASSFSGSSAQYF. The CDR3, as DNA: TGTGCCAGCAGCTTTAGCGGGAGCTCTGCGCAGTATTTT.

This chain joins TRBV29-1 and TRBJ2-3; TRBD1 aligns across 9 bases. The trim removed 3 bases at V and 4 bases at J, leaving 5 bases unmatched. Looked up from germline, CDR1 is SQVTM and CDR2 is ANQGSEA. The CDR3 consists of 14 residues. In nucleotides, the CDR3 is TGCAGCGTTGAGGGGGACAGGGAGCCAGATACGCAGTATTTT. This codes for CSVEGDREPDTQYF.

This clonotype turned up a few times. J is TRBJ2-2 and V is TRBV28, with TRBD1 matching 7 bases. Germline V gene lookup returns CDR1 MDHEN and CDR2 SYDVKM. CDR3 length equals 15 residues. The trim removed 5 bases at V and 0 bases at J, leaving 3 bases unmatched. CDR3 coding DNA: TGTGCCAGCAGTCGGGACAGTCCGAACACCGGGGAGCTGTTTTTT. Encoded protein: CASSRDSPNTGELFF.

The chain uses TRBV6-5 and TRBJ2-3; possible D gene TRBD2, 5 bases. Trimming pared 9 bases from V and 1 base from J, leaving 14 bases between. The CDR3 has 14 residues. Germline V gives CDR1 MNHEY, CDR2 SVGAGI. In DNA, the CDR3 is TGTGCCAGTCGAGGGCCTAGTCGCACAGATACGCAGTATTTT. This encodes CASRGPSRTDTQYF.

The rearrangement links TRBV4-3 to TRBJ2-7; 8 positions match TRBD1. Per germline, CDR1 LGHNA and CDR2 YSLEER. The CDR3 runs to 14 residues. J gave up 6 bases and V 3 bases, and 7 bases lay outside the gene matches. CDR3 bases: TGCGCCAGCAGCCATATGACAGGGGATGGCGAGCAGTACTTC. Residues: CASSHMTGDGEQYF.